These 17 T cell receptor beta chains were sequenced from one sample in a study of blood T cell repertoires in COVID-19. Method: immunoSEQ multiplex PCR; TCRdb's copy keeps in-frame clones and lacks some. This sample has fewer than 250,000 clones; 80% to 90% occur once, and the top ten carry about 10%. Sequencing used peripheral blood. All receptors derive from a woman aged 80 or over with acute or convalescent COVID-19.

The CDR3 coding sequence is TGTGCCAGCAGCTTGGGGACAGGGAGTGCTGGAAACACCATATATTTT. As protein: CASSLGTGSAGNTIYF. The chain couples TRBV5-4 to TRBJ1-3; TRBD1 matches 8 bases. V lost 0 bases, J lost 2 bases, and 4 bases stayed unmatched. CDR3 length: 16 amino acids. Germline V gene data show CDR1 as SGHNT and CDR2 as YYREEE (reference sequence).

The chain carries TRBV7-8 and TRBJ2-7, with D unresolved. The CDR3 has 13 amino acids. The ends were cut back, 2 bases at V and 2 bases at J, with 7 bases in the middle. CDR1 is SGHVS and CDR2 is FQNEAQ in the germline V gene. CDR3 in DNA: TGTGCCAGCAGCTTATCATCAGCCTACGAGCAGTACTTC. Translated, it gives CASSLSSAYEQYF.

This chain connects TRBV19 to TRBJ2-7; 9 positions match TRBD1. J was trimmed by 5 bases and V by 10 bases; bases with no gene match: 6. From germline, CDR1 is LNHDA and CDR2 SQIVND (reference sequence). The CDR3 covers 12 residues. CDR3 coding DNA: TGTGCCACCTCGACAGGGGGTCACGAGCAGTACTTC. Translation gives CATSTGGHEQYF.

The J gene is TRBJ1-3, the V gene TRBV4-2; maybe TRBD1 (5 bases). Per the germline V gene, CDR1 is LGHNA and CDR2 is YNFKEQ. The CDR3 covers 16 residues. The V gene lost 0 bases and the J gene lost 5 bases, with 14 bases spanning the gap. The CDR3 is CASSQEIFAGRNTIYF. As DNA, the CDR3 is TGTGCCAGCAGCCAAGAAATTTTTGCAGGGAGAAACACCATATATTTT.

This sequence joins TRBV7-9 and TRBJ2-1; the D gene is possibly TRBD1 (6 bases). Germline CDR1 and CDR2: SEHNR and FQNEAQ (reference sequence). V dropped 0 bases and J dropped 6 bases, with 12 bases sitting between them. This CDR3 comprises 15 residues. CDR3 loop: CASSLAGARANEQFF. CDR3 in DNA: TGTGCCAGCAGCTTAGCGGGGGCTCGGGCCAATGAGCAGTTCTTC.

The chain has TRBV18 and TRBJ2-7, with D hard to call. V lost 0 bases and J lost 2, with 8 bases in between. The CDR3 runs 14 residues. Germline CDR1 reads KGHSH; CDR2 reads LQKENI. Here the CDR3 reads CASSPPSDTYEQYF. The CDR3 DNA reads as TGTGCCAGCTCACCACCGTCAGATACCTACGAGCAGTACTTC.

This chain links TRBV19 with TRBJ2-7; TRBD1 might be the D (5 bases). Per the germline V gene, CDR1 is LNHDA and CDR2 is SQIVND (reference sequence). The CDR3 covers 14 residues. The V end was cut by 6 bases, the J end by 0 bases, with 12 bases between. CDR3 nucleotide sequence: TGTGCCAGTAGGAGACAGACCAACTCCTACGAGCAGTACTTC. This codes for CASRRQTNSYEQYF.

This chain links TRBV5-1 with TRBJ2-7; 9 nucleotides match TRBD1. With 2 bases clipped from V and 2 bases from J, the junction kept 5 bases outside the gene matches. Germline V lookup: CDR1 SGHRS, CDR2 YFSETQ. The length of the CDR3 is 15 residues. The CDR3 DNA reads TGCGCCAGCAGCTTAGAGACAGGGGGTCCCTACGAGCAGTACTTC. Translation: CASSLETGGPYEQYF.

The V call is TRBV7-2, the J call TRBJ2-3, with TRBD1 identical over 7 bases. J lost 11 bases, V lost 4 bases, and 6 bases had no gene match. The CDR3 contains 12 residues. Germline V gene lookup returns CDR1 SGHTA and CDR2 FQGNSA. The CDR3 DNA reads TGTGCCAGCAGCTCAGACAGGGTTAGGCAGTATTTT. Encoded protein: CASSSDRVRQYF.

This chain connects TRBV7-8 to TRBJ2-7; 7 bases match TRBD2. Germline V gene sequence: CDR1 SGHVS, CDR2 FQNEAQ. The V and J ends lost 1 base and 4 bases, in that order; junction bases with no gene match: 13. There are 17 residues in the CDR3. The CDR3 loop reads CASSLVGGVTSLYEQYF. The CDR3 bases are TGTGCCAGCAGCTTAGTGGGGGGGGTCACCTCTTTGTACGAGCAGTACTTC.

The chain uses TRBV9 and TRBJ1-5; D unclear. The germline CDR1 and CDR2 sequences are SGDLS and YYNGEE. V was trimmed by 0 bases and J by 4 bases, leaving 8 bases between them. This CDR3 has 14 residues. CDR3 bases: TGTGCCAGCAGCGTAGGAGTTGTTAATCAGCCCCAGCATTTT. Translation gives CASSVGVVNQPQHF.

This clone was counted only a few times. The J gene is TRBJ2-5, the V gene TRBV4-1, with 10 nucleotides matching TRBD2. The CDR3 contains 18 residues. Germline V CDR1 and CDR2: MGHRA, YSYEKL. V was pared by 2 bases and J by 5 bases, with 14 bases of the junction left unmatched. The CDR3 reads CASSQTGLVAGGGETQYF. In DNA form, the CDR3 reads TGCGCCAGCAGCCAAACTGGGCTAGTAGCGGGGGGTGGGGAGACCCAGTACTTC.

The CDR3 loop is CASSLDRATEAFF. The CDR3 DNA sequence: TGCGCCAGCAGCTTAGACAGGGCCACTGAAGCTTTCTTT. The rearrangement uses TRBV5-1 and TRBJ1-1; TRBD1 matches 7 bases. The CDR3 covers 13 residues. Germline V lookup: CDR1 SGHRS, CDR2 YFSETQ. The V and J ends lost 2 bases and 4 bases, in that order; junction bases with no gene match: 2.

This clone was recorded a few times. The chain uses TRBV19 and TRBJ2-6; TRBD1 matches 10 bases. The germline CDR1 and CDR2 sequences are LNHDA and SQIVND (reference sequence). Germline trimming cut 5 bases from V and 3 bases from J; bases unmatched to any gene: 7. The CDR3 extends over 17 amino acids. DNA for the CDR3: TGTGCCAGTAGTTCCCTCGGGACAGGGGTTGGGGCCAACGTCCTGACTTTC. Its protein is CASSSLGTGVGANVLTF.

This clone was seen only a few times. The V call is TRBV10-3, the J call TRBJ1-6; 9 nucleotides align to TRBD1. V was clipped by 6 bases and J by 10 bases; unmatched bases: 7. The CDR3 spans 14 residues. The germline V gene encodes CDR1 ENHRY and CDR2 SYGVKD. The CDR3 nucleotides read TGTGCCATCAGAGAGACAGGGGGAGACTCACCCCTCCACTTT. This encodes CAIRETGGDSPLHF.

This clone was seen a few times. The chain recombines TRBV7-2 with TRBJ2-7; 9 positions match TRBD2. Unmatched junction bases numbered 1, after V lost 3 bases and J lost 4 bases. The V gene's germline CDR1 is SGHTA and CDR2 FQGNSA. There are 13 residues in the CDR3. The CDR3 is CASSFGLAYEQYF. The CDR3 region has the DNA TGTGCCAGCAGCTTTGGACTAGCGTACGAGCAGTACTTC.

In DNA, the CDR3 is TGTGCCAGCAGCTTATACGGGGGACTCTCCTACAATGAGCAGTTCTTC. Residues: CASSLYGGLSYNEQFF. The chain combines TRBV7-2 with TRBJ2-1; D possibly corresponds to TRBD2 (6 bases). Germline V lookup: CDR1 SGHTA, CDR2 FQGNSA. The CDR3 consists of 16 residues. Deletions cut 2 bases from V and 0 bases from J, with 11 bases between.